This T cell receptor (beta chain) was observed in a study of technical replicates of blood from a handful of donors (dated by TCRdb to 2016 to 2017). CDR1 and CDR2 were assigned from the germline V gene as ENHRY and SYGVKD. The V end gives up 6 bases and the J end 3 bases, leaving 9 bases in the junction not matched to a gene. There are 15 amino acids in the CDR3, from cysteine to phenylalanine inclusive. Only CDR3 DNA is held: 45 bases, read in frame from base 1. The receptor library was made with the immunoSEQ multiplex PCR assay. TCRdb's version of the immuneACCESS table is confined to in-frame rearrangements and falls short of the full clone set. An unresolved V gene accounts for under half of the shortfall where checked; the remainder is of unknown origin. Across this sample there are some 70,000 clones, with under 98% seen only once. About 0.28% of the sample is taken by the ten largest. Only one count was recorded for this clone. Its antigen remains undetermined. No much larger clone is present one base from it, and per-base qualities are unavailable.

The sample consisted of T cells isolated from PBMCs. This sequence was found in a human donor in good health. The sequence is built from TRBV10-3 and TRBJ2-3, with 7 central nucleotides matching TRBD2. The DNA sequence reads TGTGCCATCAGCGGCGGGAGAGATAGGACAGATACGCAGTATTTT. Translated, this is CAISGGRDRTDTQYF.